One sample yielded the 20 T cell receptor beta chains listed below, sequenced in a study of T cells in Graves' hyperthyroidism and ophthalmopathy. RNA transcripts gave rise to amplified TCR beta CDR3 regions. RT-PCR in the first round (using the HTBI primer set) targeted the TCR CDR3. TCRdb reanalysed the multiplex PCR reads using MiXCR and keeps one entry per CDR3 protein. The sample consists of hundreds of thousands of distinct CDR3 sequences, less than 25% of them appearing once. Sample: blood. These receptors came from a man aged 25 to 40 with Graves' ophthalmopathy.

The chain combines TRBV12-3 or TRBV12-4 with TRBJ2-7; the D gene could be TRBD1 or TRBD2 (7 bases each). This CDR3 spans 14 amino acids. The V gene lost 3 bases and the J gene lost 3 bases, with 12 bases spanning the gap. The CDR3 bases are TGTGCCAGCAGTTTGGGGGGGACAGACTACGAGCAGTACTTC. Encoded protein: CASSLGGTDYEQYF.

This clonotype was found a few times. The chain has TRBV6-1 and TRBJ1-3; D is possibly TRBD1 (5 bases). Deletions cut 6 bases from V and 0 bases from J, with 12 bases between. Germline lookup yields CDR1 MNHNS and CDR2 SASEGT. The CDR3 is 15 amino acids. CDR3 bases: TGTGCCAGCAGCGGTGGGGGATACTCTGGAAACACCATATATTTT. Protein: CASSGGGYSGNTIYF.

The chain joins TRBV27 to TRBJ1-3, with unresolved D. The CDR3 has 14 amino acids. Germline V CDR1 and CDR2: MNHEY, SMNVEV (reference sequence). Deletions cut 6 bases from V and 0 bases from J, with 9 bases between. In DNA form, the CDR3 reads TGTGCCAGCAGCTTACAGCACTCTGGAAACACCATATATTTT. Protein: CASSLQHSGNTIYF.

The chain combines TRBV18 with TRBJ2-3, with D uncertain. Germline V gives CDR1 KGHSH, CDR2 LQKENI. The V gene lost 1 base and the J gene lost 2 bases, with 10 bases spanning the gap. CDR3 length: 15 residues. The CDR3 DNA sequence: TGTGCCAGCTCACCACATCCAGCTTCCACAGATACGCAGTATTTT. It codes for CASSPHPASTDTQYF.

This clonotype occurred many times. The gene calls are TRBV28 and TRBJ2-7, with D possibly being TRBD1 or TRBD2 (7 bases each). Trimming shortened V by 5 bases and J by 0 bases, and 14 bases separated the two germline ends. This CDR3 comprises 15 residues. Germline V gene sequence: CDR1 MDHEN, CDR2 SYDVKM. CDR3 region: CASSPPGGVSYEQYF. The DNA for the CDR3 is TGTGCCAGCAGTCCCCCAGGGGGGGTCTCCTACGAGCAGTACTTC.

This clonotype was observed a few times. The V gene is TRBV13, the J gene TRBJ2-5; 8 bases fit TRBD1. Germline V lookup: CDR1 PRHDT, CDR2 FYEKMQ (reference sequence). The CDR3 is made up of 14 amino acids. Trimming at V came to 6 bases and at J to 4 bases, leaving 7 bases not matched to a gene. CDR3 amino acids: CASSHDRGGETQYF. The CDR3 region has the DNA TGTGCCAGCAGTCACGACAGGGGAGGAGAGACCCAGTACTTC.

The chain links TRBV19 to TRBJ2-5, with 7 nucleotides matching TRBD1. The length of the CDR3 is 14 residues. With 3 bases clipped from V and 5 bases from J, the junction kept 6 bases outside the gene matches. In germline, CDR1 is LNHDA, CDR2 SQIVND (reference sequence). The CDR3 coding sequence is TGTGCCAGTAGTATTCGACAGGGACCGGAGACCCAGTACTTC. Amino acid sequence: CASSIRQGPETQYF.

The chain has TRBV5-1 and TRBJ2-1; D perhaps matches TRBD1 (6 bases). V was clipped by 4 bases and J by 2 bases, with 16 bases between them. The CDR3 covers 16 residues. The germline gives CDR1 SGHRS, CDR2 YFSETQ. In DNA form, the CDR3 reads TGCGCCAGCAGCCCGTTGACAGGTCATGCCTACAATGAGCAGTTCTTC. This encodes CASSPLTGHAYNEQFF.

The chain is built from TRBV4-1 and TRBJ2-1, with D unclear. The germline V gene has CDR1 MGHRA and CDR2 YSYEKL. V lost 0 bases and J 9 bases, leaving 15 bases between the germline ends. The CDR3 has 15 amino acids. The CDR3 region is CASSQEPLSPREQFF. CDR3 bases: TGCGCCAGCAGCCAAGAGCCCCTCTCGCCGCGTGAGCAGTTCTTC.

This clonotype has ten or more counts. This chain uses TRBV2 with TRBJ1-1, with D possibly matching TRBD1 (5 bases). CDR1 is SNHLY and CDR2 is FYNNEI in the germline V gene. The length of the CDR3 is 15 residues. V was cut by 1 base and J by 1 base, with 10 bases left in between. CDR3 sequence reads: CASSEEGLTNTEAFF. The CDR3 DNA reads TGTGCCAGCAGTGAAGAGGGGCTGACGAACACTGAAGCTTTCTTT.

This clonotype was observed at least ten times. The V call is TRBV28, the J call TRBJ2-5, with 10 bases lining up with TRBD2. Trimming at V came to 6 bases and at J to 5 bases, leaving 3 bases not matched to a gene. The germline gives CDR1 MDHEN, CDR2 SYDVKM. The length of the CDR3 is 13 residues. This CDR3 is CASRGLASETQYF. The DNA of the CDR3 is TGTGCCAGCAGGGGACTAGCGAGCGAGACCCAGTACTTC.

V usage is TRBV5-4 and J usage is TRBJ2-1, with D possibly being TRBD1 or TRBD2 (5 bases each). The germline CDR1 and CDR2 sequences are SGHNT and YYREEE (reference sequence). This CDR3 is built from 14 residues. Trimming took 1 base from V and 9 from J, leaving 14 bases between them. CDR3 in amino acids: CASSLFGSQGEQFF. The CDR3 coding sequence is TGTGCCAGCAGCTTGTTTGGGAGCCAGGGTGAGCAGTTCTTC.

J is TRBJ2-7 and V is TRBV7-9, with 14 bases aligning to TRBD2. The CDR3 runs 18 residues. Germline-derived CDR1 and CDR2 are SEHNR and FQNEAQ (reference sequence). The ends lost 3 bases at V and 2 bases at J; junction bases unmatched: 9. The CDR3 nucleotides read TGTGCCAGCAGCTTTACAGGGACTAGCGGGGGAATAGCCTACGAGCAGTACTTC. This encodes CASSFTGTSGGIAYEQYF.

J is TRBJ2-1 and V is TRBV18; 9 nucleotides agree with TRBD2. The junction had 10 bases not matched to a gene; V was cut back by 1 base and J by 6 bases. The CDR3 totals 17 residues. Germline V lookup: CDR1 KGHSH, CDR2 LQKENI. CDR3 amino acids: CASSPRGDSGSSNEQFF. The CDR3 coding sequence is TGTGCCAGCTCACCACGGGGAGATAGCGGGAGTAGCAATGAGCAGTTCTTC.

Many counts were recorded for this clonotype. The chain is built from TRBV11-2 and TRBJ2-1; D remains unclear. V was pared by 1 base and J by 8 bases, with 3 bases between. The CDR3 loop spans 11 amino acids. Germline-derived CDR1 and CDR2 are SGHAT and FQNNGV. CDR3 DNA: TGTGCCAGCAGCTTAGTTGATGAGCAGTTCTTC. As protein: CASSLVDEQFF. Full variable domain (missing parts from reference TRBV11-2 and TRBJ2-1): EAGVAQSPRYKIIEKRQSVAFWCNPISGHATLYWYQQILGQGPKLLIQFQNNGVVDDSQLPKDRFSAERLKGVDSTLKIQPAKLEDSAVYLCASSLVDEQFFGPGTRLTVL.

This clonotype was recorded many times. The V call is TRBV6-1, the J call TRBJ2-2; D call uncertain. The CDR3 loop spans 14 amino acids. Trimming cost V 5 bases and J 2 bases, with 9 bases left between them. Germline-derived CDR1 and CDR2 are MNHNS and SASEGT. The CDR3 DNA follows: TGTGCCAGCAGTTCGTCGCGAAACACCGGGGAGCTGTTTTTT. Protein product: CASSSSRNTGELFF.

The chain uses TRBV7-2 and TRBJ2-1, with 14 bases fitting TRBD2. J was trimmed by 3 bases and V by 5 bases; bases with no gene match: 6. The CDR3 sequence is 17 residues long. The V gene's germline CDR1 is SGHTA and CDR2 FQGNSA. The CDR3 coding sequence is TGTGCCAGCAGCGAAGGGACTAGCGGGAGTATCTACAATGAGCAGTTCTTC. Its protein is CASSEGTSGSIYNEQFF.

The J gene is TRBJ2-3, the V gene TRBV29-1; a weak D match, TRBD2 (5 bases). Germline V CDR1 and CDR2: SQVTM, ANQGSEA. The CDR3 loop spans 13 amino acids. V was pared by 4 bases and J by 2 bases, with 10 bases between. The CDR3 nucleotides read TGCAGCGTTGCAGCGGTTTCCACAGATACGCAGTATTTT. Amino acid sequence: CSVAAVSTDTQYF.

The V and J genes are TRBV2 and TRBJ2-7; no clear D. V was clipped by 5 bases and J by 3 bases, with 17 bases between them. In germline, CDR1 is SNHLY, CDR2 FYNNEI. The CDR3 covers 15 residues. This chain's CDR3 is CASSLKLGLFYEQYF. The DNA for the CDR3 is TGTGCCAGCAGTTTAAAACTGGGCCTATTCTACGAGCAGTACTTC.

The CDR3 nucleotides read TGTGCCAGCAGTCCGAGGCTAGCAACAAACGAGCAGTACTTC. As protein: CASSPRLATNEQYF. J is TRBJ2-7 and V is TRBV9; a possible D gene is TRBD2 (5 bases). The CDR3 totals 14 residues. In germline, CDR1 is SGDLS, CDR2 YYNGEE. With 5 bases removed from V and 5 bases from J, the gap between germline ends came to 17 bases.